The entry below describes one TCR beta chain. This receptor's antigen is unknown. One base away there is no much larger clone; base qualities are not given. From the cysteine through the phenylalanine, the CDR3 covers 16 amino acids. Left in the record is the CDR3 DNA by itself, 48 bases read in frame from the first base. As encoded in the germline V gene (reference sequence), CDR1 is SGHNT while CDR2 is YYREEE. Here V drops 4 bases and J drops 0 bases, and the junction holds 6 bases not matched to any gene. Collaborating institutions collected whole blood in K2EDTA tubes following their own protocols. For TCRbeta analysis, collaborators shipped samples as frozen whole blood, isolated PBMCs, or DNA extracted from either of those sample types. This record comes from a study of blood T cell repertoires in COVID-19 (dated by TCRdb to 2018 to 2021). For the wider study: The collaborator samples originated in the United States, Italy and Spain and spanned the acute and convalescent phases of COVID-19. The material from the prospective study consisted of cDNA or gDNA derived from T cells, B-cell-depleted T cells, or PBMCs. The dataset comprised deeply sampled blood TCRbeta repertoires from subjects exposed to, actively infected with, or recovered from COVID-19. The repertoires were released in a freely available public database meant as a resource for research on the immune response to SARS-CoV-2. The samples were drawn from two sources: the first 160 participants of the ongoing ImmuneRACE study, and fewer than 1,500 subjects contributed by 6 global collaborators. A de-identified subject ID, COVID-19 status, age in years and sex were almost always included in the sample metadata. Where HLA class I and class II types were available, the types were taken from metadata supplied by the sample provider, not from assay-based typing. General conclusions and limits of the study: The quantity of clinical and demographic metadata differed by source and by participant and was supplied without curation.

TCRbeta CDR3 regions were amplified from genomic DNA by means of the immunoSEQ Assay, a bias-controlled multiplex PCR. The authors' pipeline ran thus. The number of nucleated cells in each sample was estimated by amplification of reference gene primers within the assay. To quantify the absolute abundance of each unique TCRbeta CDR3 rearrangement, sequence reads were collapsed and filtered. For each sample, productive Simpson clonality was calculated as the square root of Simpson's diversity index over productive rearrangements. In its TCRdb copy, this immuneACCESS table keeps in-frame sequences only and misses some clones. Where compared with another copy, unresolved V genes explain less than half of these, and the others have no known cause. Clonal size and the V and J genes are those of that table, whereas D and trimming came from the DNA. The sample contains some 140,000 clones, 79% of them found a single time. The leading ten clones occupy less than 4.5% of the sample.

The sequence joins TRBV5-4 to TRBJ2-5, with 10 bases in between that match TRBD1. The sequenced material came from peripheral blood. This clonotype originated in a man between 60 and 75 years old with acute or convalescent COVID-19. In nucleotide form, the sequence is TGTGCCAGCAGCAGCGGGACAGGGGAGAACCAAGAGACCCAGTACTTC. Translated, it reads CASSSGTGENQETQYF.